This T cell receptor beta chain came from a study of T cell responses to AZD1222 COVID-19 vaccine. Researchers grouped second doses given at about 4 or about 12 weeks into one pool. Repertoires were generated with immunoSEQ multiplex PCR, while TCRdb's copy carries only in-frame clones and drops some. The sample holds about 120,000 clones, approximately 94% seen once. Study-level findings and limits: A mostly white British donor set with more females was recruited, and clonal diversity was possibly underestimated. Vaccine-related CD4 TCRs covered spike, predominating at 160-218 and 743-854. After the peak T cell response, and only then, were repertoires sampled.

In the case of this clone: The antigen is unknown.

The CDR3 is made up of 12 amino acids. After removal of 0 bases from V and 9 bases from J, the junction contained 1 base not matched to a gene. Germline CDR1 is LGHDT and CDR2 is YNNKEL (reference sequence). The receptor comes from an adult who received the AZD1222 COVID-19 vaccine. Sequenced material: peripheral blood, taken 28 days after the second AZD1222 dose. This rearrangement joins TRBV3-1 (or the pseudogene TRBV3-2) to TRBJ1-2, with 7 nucleotides matching TRBD1. The DNA for the CDR3 is TGTGCCAGCAGCCAAGAGGGACAGCGCTACACCTTC. Its translation: CASSQEGQRYTF.